These 10 T cell receptor beta chains were all obtained from the same sample, sequenced in a study of cytomegalovirus exposure and HLA in healthy donors. Clones were sequenced by immunoSEQ multiplex PCR, and TCRdb holds only the in-frame ones, with some missing. The sample yields 90,000 to 130,000 clones, around 95% seen once. Input material: PBMCs. The receptors originated from a woman in her late teens or twenties in good health and CMV-seronegative.

About this clone: The same CDR3 can be traced to other DNA sequences in this sample. V gene TRBV28 combines with J gene TRBJ1-2; a possible D gene is TRBD1 (6 bases). Per germline, CDR1 MDHEN and CDR2 SYDVKM. V was trimmed by 3 bases and J by 2 bases, leaving 7 bases between them. The CDR3 consists of 13 residues. The CDR3 loop reads CASSFRGNYGYTF. For the CDR3, the DNA is TGTGCCAGCAGTTTCAGGGGAAACTATGGCTACACCTTC.

The J gene is TRBJ2-3, the V gene TRBV29-1; 9 positions agree with TRBD1. The CDR3 is made up of 14 amino acids. The V and J ends lost 7 bases and 1 base, in that order; junction bases with no gene match: 6. Germline values: CDR1 SQVTM, CDR2 ANQGSEA. CDR3 region: CSGTGTGRTDTQYF. The CDR3, as DNA: TGCAGCGGCACCGGGACAGGGCGCACAGATACGCAGTATTTT.

This clone showed up just once. The chain couples TRBV19 to TRBJ2-3, with D maybe TRBD1 (5 bases). V was pared by 3 bases and J by 2 bases, with 18 bases between. The CDR3 spans 17 residues. Germline values: CDR1 LNHDA, CDR2 SQIVND (reference sequence). DNA for the CDR3: TGTGCCAGTAGTATCGGGCCCGCTGGGGCCTTCACAGATACGCAGTATTTT. Residues: CASSIGPAGAFTDTQYF.

The chain couples TRBV5-1 to TRBJ2-3; D uncertain. Trimming shortened V by 4 bases and J by 0 bases, and 12 bases separated the two germline ends. CDR1 is SGHRS, CDR2 YFSETQ, per germline. The CDR3 is 15 amino acids. CDR3 region: CASSLITFSTDTQYF. In DNA form, the CDR3 reads TGCGCCAGCAGCCTCATAACTTTTAGCACAGATACGCAGTATTTT.

The gene calls are TRBV7-9 and TRBJ2-3, with 10 bases fitting TRBD1. The CDR3 sequence is 15 residues long. Germline CDR1 SEHNR, CDR2 FQNEAQ (reference sequence). Unmatched junction bases numbered 8, after V lost 5 bases and J lost 6 bases. CDR3 sequence: CASSTGTGVWDTQYF. The CDR3 region has the DNA TGTGCCAGCAGCACCGGGACAGGGGTTTGGGATACGCAGTATTTT.

This rearrangement joins TRBV4-2 to TRBJ2-7; possibly TRBD2 for D (6 bases). This CDR3 comprises 13 residues. Trimming stripped 4 bases from V and 3 bases from J, with 10 bases between. Germline-derived CDR1 and CDR2 are LGHNA and YNFKEQ. The CDR3 DNA follows: TGTGCCAGCAGCCGAGCGGGCGGCTACGAGCAGTACTTC. It translates to CASSRAGGYEQYF.

The rearrangement links TRBV2 to TRBJ1-3; D is unresolved. This CDR3 contains 14 residues. The V end was cut by 0 bases, the J end by 8 bases, with 11 bases between. Germline-derived CDR1 and CDR2 are SNHLY and FYNNEI. DNA of the CDR3: TGTGCCAGCAGTGAAGCTCTAGTTCTGGACACCATATATTTT. Protein sequence: CASSEALVLDTIYF.

This clone was observed a few times. This rearrangement joins TRBV28 to TRBJ1-3, with D unresolved. Per germline, CDR1 MDHEN and CDR2 SYDVKM. Trimming stripped 8 bases from V and 2 bases from J, with 10 bases between. The CDR3 has 13 amino acids. The CDR3 DNA follows: TGTGCCAGCTACCCTAGTCCTGGAAACACCATATATTTT. Amino acids: CASYPSPGNTIYF.

The V and J genes are TRBV2 and TRBJ1-2, with D tentatively TRBD1 (5 bases). The CDR3 sequence is 12 residues long. Trimming stripped 3 bases from V and 8 bases from J, with 10 bases between. The germline V gene has CDR1 SNHLY and CDR2 FYNNEI. In nucleotides, the CDR3 is TGTGCCAGCAGTGATCAAGGGGCCGGCTACACCTTC. This gives the protein CASSDQGAGYTF.

The genes are TRBV4-2 and TRBJ1-5, with a tentative D call TRBD1 (6 bases). The CDR3 runs 15 residues. CDR1 LGHNA and CDR2 YNFKEQ come from the germline V gene. V was trimmed by 0 bases and J by 9 bases, leaving 15 bases between them. The CDR3 protein is CASSQEGNREWPQHF. The CDR3 DNA reads TGTGCCAGCAGCCAAGAGGGGAACAGGGAATGGCCCCAGCATTTT.